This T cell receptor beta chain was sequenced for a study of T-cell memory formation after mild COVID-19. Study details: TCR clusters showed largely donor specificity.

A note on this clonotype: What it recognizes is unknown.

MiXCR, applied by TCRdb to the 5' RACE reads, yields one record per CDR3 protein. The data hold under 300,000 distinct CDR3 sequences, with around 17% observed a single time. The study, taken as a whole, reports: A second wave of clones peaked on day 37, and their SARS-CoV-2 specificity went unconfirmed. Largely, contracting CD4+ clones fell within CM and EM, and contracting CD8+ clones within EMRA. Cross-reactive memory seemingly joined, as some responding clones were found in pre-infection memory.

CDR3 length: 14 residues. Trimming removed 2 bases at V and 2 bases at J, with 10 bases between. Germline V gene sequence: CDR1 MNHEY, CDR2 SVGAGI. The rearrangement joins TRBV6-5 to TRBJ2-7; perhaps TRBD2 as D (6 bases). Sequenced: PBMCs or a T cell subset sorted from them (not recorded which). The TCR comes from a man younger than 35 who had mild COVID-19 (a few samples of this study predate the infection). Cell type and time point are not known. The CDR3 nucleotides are TGTGCCAGCAGTTACAATGGGGGGACCTACGAGCAGTACTTC. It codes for CASSYNGGTYEQYF.